The clone carrying this T cell receptor (beta chain) was seen only once. Its cognate antigen is unknown. This entry belongs to a study of T cells in localized non-small cell lung cancer. Study-wide findings and caveats: When the top 100 tumor clones were examined, a median approximately 59 of them also appeared in the adjacent lung, which was paired and uninvolved. Uninvolved neighboring lung showed the greatest T cell clonality, exceeding tumor. Sequencing was limited to one tumor region, leaving the possibility of heterogeneity open.

Some clones are missing from TCRdb's copy, which holds only in-frame ones; the method was immunoSEQ multiplex PCR. This table holds about 24,000 clones, more than 85% found once. The germline CDR1 and CDR2 sequences are MDHEN and SYDVKM. This CDR3 is 16 amino acids long. Deletions cut 2 bases from V and 5 bases from J, with 15 bases between. This chain connects TRBV28 to TRBJ2-2, with D possibly TRBD2 on 5 matching bases. The sequence was collected from a man aged 35-75 years with stage III squamous cell lung carcinoma. This specimen consisted of peripheral blood, obtained before any cancer treatment. CDR3 loop: CASSLIGSGKTGELFF. Here the CDR3 DNA reads TGTGCCAGCAGTTTAATTGGCTCGGGAAAGACCGGGGAGCTGTTTTTT.